The following is a T cell receptor (beta chain) sequence with its context. Reverse transcription used about 0.45 to 1 ug RNA and random hexamers. In TCRdb, the immunoSEQ multiplex PCR reads were re-called with MiXCR into one record per CDR3 protein. Among some 130,000 distinct CDR3 sequences listed, approximately 94% were seen once. The data derive from a study of CD8 T cells in Susac syndrome. Germline lookup yields CDR1 LGHNA and CDR2 YNFKEQ. The CDR3 sequence is 14 residues long. Trimming stripped 0 bases from V and 8 bases from J, with 13 bases between. This receptor was identified in a human donor with multiple sclerosis. V usage is TRBV4-2 and J usage is TRBJ1-2; no reliable D call. Sequencing was carried out using CD4+ T cells from PBMCs. CDR3 DNA: TGTGCCAGCAGCCAAGATCTCTGGGATCTCGGCTACACCTTC. This gives the protein CASSQDLWDLGYTF.